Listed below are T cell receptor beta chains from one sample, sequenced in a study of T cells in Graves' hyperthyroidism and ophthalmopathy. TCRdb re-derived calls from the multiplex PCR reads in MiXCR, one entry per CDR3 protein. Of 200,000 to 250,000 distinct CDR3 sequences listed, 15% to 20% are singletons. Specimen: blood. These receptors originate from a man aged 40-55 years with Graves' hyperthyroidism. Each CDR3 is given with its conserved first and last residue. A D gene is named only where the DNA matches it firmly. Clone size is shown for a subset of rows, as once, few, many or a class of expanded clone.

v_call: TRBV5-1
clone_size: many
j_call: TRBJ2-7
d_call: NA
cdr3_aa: CASSTGASRDEQYF
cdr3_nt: TGCGCCAGCAGTACGGGGGCTTCAAGAGACGAGCAGTACTTC

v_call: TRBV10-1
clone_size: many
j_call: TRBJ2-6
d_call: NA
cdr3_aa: CASSADSSGANVLTF
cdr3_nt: TGCGCCAGCAGTGCAGATAGCTCTGGGGCCAACGTCCTGACTTTC

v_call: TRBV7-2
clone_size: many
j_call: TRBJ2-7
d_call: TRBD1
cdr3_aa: CASSLGSGTGVSEQYF
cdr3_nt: TGTGCCAGCAGCTTAGGGTCCGGGACAGGGGTTTCCGAGCAGTACTTC

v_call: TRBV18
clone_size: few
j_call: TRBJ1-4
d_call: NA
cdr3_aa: CASSPSQGFGEKLFF
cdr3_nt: TGTGCCAGCTCACCTTCCCAAGGCTTCGGTGAAAAACTGTTTTTT

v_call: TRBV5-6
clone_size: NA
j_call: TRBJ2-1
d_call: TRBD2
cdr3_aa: CASSIDRTSGYNEQFF
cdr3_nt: TGTGCCAGCAGCATCGATCGGACTAGCGGGTACAATGAGCAGTTCTTC

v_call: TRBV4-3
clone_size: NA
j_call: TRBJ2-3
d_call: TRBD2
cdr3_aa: CASSQDSDGGAVDTQYF
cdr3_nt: TGCGCCAGCAGCCAAGATTCGGACGGGGGGGCCGTAGATACGCAGTATTTT

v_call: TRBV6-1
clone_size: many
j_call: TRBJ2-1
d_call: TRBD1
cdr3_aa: CASSRDRQEAEQFF
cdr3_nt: TGTGCCAGCAGTCGGGACAGGCAGGAGGCTGAGCAGTTCTTC

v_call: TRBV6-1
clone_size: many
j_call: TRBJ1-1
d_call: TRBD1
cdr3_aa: CASSWGTGSAEAFF
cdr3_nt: TGTGCCAGCAGTTGGGGGACAGGGTCCGCTGAAGCTTTCTTT

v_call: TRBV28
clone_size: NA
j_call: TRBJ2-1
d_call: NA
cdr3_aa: CASSSPRTPTFYNEQFF
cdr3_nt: TGTGCCAGCAGTTCGCCTAGGACACCGACCTTCTACAATGAGCAGTTCTTC

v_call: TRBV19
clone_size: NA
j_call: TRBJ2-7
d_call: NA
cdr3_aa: CASSSGQLYEQYF
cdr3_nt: TGTGCCAGTAGCAGCGGCCAGCTCTACGAGCAGTACTTC

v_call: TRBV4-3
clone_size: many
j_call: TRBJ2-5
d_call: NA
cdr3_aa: CASSQDHRPGTQYF
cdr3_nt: TGCGCCAGCAGCCAAGATCATAGACCCGGGACCCAGTACTTC

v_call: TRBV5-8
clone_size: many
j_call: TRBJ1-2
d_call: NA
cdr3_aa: CASSSGTRAGGSGGYTF
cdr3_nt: TGTGCCAGCAGCTCCGGAACACGCGCGGGTGGTTCGGGTGGCTACACCTTC

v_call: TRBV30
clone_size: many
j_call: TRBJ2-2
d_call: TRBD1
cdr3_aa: CAWSAIAGTGAGELFF
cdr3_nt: TGTGCCTGGAGTGCGATCGCCGGGACAGGGGCCGGGGAGCTGTTTTTT

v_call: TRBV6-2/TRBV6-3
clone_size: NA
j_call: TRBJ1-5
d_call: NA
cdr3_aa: CASSRAGSGSNQPQHF
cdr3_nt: TGTGCCAGCAGTAGAGCAGGGTCGGGAAGCAATCAGCCCCAGCATTTT

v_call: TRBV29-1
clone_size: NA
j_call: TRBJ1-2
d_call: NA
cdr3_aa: CSVGPNIAIFNYGYTF
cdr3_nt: TGCAGCGTTGGTCCCAATATCGCCATTTTTAACTATGGCTACACCTTC

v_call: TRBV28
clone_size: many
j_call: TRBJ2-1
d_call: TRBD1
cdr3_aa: CASSFPAGGYEQFF
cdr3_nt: TGTGCCAGCAGTTTCCCCGCAGGGGGCTATGAGCAGTTCTTC

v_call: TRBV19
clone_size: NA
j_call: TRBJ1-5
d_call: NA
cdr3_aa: CATSNRAVGNQPQHF
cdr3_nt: TGTGCCACTTCAAACAGGGCGGTGGGCAATCAGCCCCAGCATTTT

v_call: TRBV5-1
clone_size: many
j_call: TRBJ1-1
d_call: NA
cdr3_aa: CASSLDPSGAEAFF
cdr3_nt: TGCGCCAGCAGCTTGGATCCCAGTGGCGCTGAAGCTTTCTTT

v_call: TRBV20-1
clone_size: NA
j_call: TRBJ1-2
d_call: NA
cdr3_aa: CSATRTGYGYTF
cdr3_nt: TGCAGTGCTACCCGGACGGGCTATGGCTACACCTTC

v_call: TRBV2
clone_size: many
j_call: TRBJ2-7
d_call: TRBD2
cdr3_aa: CASSPDSGVEQYF
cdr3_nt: TGTGCCAGCAGTCCGGATAGCGGGGTTGAGCAGTACTTC

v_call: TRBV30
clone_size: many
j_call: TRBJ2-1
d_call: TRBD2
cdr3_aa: CAWRASGQYNEQFF
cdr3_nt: TGTGCCTGGAGAGCTAGCGGACAATACAATGAGCAGTTCTTC

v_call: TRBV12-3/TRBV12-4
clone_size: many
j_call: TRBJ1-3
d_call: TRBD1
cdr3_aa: CASSLDRAGNTIYF
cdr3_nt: TGTGCCAGCAGCCTTGACAGGGCTGGAAACACCATATATTTT

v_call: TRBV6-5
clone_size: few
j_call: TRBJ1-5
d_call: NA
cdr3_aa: CASSYGGSGQPQHF
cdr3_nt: TGTGCCAGCAGTTACGGGGGTTCTGGTCAGCCCCAGCATTTT

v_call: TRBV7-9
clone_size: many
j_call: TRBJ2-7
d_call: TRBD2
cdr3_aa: CASSSTTSGGREQYF
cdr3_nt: TGTGCCAGCAGCTCAACGACTAGCGGGGGTCGCGAGCAGTACTTC

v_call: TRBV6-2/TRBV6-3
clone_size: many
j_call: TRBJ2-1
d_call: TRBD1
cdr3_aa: CASSKPAGTAQNEQFF
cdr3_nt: TGTGCCAGCAGTAAACCCGCCGGGACAGCTCAGAATGAGCAGTTCTTC

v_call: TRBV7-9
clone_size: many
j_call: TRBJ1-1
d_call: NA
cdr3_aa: CASSFPRGGIPEAFF
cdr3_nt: TGTGCCAGCAGCTTTCCGAGGGGGGGAATCCCTGAAGCTTTCTTT

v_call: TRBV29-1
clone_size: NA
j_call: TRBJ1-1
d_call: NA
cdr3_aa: CSVAKDFGTEAFF
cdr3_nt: TGCAGCGTTGCTAAGGACTTTGGCACTGAAGCTTTCTTT

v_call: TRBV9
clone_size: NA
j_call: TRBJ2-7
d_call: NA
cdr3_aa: CASSAAPGQAYEQYF
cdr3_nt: TGTGCCAGCAGCGCGGCGCCGGGACAAGCCTACGAGCAGTACTTC

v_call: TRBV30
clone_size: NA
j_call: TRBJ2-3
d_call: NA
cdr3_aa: CAWSESSRDTQYF
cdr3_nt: TGTGCCTGGAGTGAGTCTAGTAGAGATACGCAGTATTTT

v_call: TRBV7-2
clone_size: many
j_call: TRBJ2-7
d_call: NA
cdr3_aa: CASSFISYEQYF
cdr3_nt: TGTGCCAGCAGCTTTATTTCCTACGAGCAGTACTTC

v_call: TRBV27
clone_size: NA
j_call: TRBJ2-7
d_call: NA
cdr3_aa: CASSPRTALSYEQYF
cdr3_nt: TGTGCCAGCAGTCCGAGGACAGCCCTATCCTACGAGCAGTACTTC

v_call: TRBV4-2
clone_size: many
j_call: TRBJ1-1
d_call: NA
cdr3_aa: CASSQESPTEAFF
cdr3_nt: TGTGCCAGCAGCCAAGAAAGCCCCACTGAAGCTTTCTTT

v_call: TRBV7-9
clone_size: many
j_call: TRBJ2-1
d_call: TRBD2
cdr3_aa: CASSTSRRGVEQFF
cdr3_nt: TGTGCCAGCAGCACCTCCAGGCGGGGGGTTGAGCAGTTCTTC

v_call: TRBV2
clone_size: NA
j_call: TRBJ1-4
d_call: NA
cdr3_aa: CASSMTVTNEKLVF
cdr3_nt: TGTGCCAGCAGTATGACGGTAACTAATGAAAAACTGGTTTTT

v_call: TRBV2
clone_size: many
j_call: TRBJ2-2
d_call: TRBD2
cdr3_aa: CASGTSGPNTGELFF
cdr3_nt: TGTGCCAGCGGGACTAGCGGGCCGAACACCGGGGAGCTGTTTTTT

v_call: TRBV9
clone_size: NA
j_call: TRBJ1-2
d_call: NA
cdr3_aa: CASSAFGGNYGYTF
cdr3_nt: TGTGCCAGCAGCGCCTTTGGAGGGAACTATGGCTACACCTTC

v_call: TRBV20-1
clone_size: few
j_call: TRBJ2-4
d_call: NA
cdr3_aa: CSASGTPENIQYF
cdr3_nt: TGCAGTGCTTCCGGGACCCCGGAAAACATTCAGTACTTC

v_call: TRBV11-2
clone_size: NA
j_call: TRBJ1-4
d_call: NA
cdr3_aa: CASSLSSGGGEKLFF
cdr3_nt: TGTGCCAGCAGCTTGTCATCCGGGGGCGGAGAAAAACTGTTTTTT

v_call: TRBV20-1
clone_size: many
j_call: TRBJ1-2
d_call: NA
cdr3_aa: CSATGSLNYGYTF
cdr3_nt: TGCAGTGCAACAGGGTCATTGAACTATGGCTACACCTTC

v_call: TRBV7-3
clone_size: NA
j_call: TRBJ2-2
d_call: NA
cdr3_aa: CASSQEFPGASTGELFF
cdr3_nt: TGCGCCAGCAGCCAAGAGTTCCCGGGGGCAAGCACCGGGGAGCTGTTTTTT

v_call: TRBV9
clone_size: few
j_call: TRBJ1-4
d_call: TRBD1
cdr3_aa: CASSPQGSNEELFF
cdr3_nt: TGTGCCAGCAGCCCACAGGGGAGTAATGAAGAACTGTTTTTT

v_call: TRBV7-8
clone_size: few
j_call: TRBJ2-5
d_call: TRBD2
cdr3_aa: CASSPGLAGGRAETQYF
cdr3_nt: TGTGCCAGCAGTCCGGGACTAGCGGGGGGGCGAGCGGAGACCCAGTACTTC

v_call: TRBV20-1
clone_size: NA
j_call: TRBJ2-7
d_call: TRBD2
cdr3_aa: CSAILAGPSYEQYF
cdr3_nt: TGCAGTGCGATCCTAGCGGGGCCCTCCTACGAGCAGTACTTC

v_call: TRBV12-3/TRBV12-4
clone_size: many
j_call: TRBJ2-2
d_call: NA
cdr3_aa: CASSLRLSNTGELFF
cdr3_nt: TGTGCCAGCAGTTTACGTCTGTCGAACACCGGGGAGCTGTTTTTT

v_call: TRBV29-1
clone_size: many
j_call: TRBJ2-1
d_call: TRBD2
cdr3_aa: CRASGGAFEQFF
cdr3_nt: TGCAGGGCTAGCGGGGGGGCCTTTGAGCAGTTCTTC

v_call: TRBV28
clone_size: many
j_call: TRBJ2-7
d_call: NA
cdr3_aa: CASIRGGAHEQYF
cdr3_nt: TGTGCCAGCATCCGAGGGGGGGCCCACGAGCAGTACTTC

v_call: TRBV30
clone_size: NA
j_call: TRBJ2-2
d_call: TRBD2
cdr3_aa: CAWSRRGAVTGELFF
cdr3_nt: TGTGCCTGGAGTCGGCGGGGGGCAGTCACCGGGGAGCTGTTTTTT

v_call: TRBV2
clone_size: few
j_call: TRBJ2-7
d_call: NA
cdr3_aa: CASNQGFEQYF
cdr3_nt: TGTGCCAGCAACCAAGGGTTTGAGCAGTACTTC

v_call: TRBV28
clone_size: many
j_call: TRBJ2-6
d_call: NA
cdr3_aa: CASSFGVFIVSGANVLTF
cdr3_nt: TGTGCCAGCAGTTTCGGGGTATTTATAGTCTCTGGGGCCAACGTCCTGACTTTC

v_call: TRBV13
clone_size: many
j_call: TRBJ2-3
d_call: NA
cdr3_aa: CASSPPSEGSTDTQYF
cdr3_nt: TGTGCCAGCAGTCCTCCAAGTGAGGGAAGCACAGATACGCAGTATTTT